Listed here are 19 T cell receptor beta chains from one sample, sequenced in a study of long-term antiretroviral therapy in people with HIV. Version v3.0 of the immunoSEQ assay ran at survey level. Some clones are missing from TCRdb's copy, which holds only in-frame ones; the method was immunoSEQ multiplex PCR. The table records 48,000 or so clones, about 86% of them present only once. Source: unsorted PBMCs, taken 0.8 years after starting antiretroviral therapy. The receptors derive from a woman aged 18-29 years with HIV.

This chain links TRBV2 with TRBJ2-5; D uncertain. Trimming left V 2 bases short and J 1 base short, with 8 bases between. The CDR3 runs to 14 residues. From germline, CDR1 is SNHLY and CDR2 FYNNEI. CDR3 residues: CASSELTTQETQYF. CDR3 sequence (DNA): TGTGCCAGCAGTGAACTGACAACCCAAGAGACCCAGTACTTC.

The CDR3 region has the DNA TGTGCTGTTCGAATAGGTAATGAGCAGTTCTTC. Amino acid sequence: CAVRIGNEQFF. V usage is TRBV27 and J usage is TRBJ2-1; no reliable D call. The CDR3 extends over 11 amino acids. Germline CDR1 MNHEY, CDR2 SMNVEV (reference sequence).

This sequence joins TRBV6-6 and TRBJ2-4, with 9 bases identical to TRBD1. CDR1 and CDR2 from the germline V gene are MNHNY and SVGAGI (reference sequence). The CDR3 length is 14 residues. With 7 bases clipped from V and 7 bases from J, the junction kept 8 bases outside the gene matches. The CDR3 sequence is CASISGQGVNIQYF. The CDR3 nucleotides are TGTGCCAGCATCTCGGGACAGGGTGTCAACATTCAGTACTTC.

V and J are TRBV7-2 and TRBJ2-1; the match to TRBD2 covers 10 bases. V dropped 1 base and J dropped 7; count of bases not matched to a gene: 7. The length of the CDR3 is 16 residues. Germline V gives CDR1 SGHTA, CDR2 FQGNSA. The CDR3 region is CASSLGSGRAGNEQFF. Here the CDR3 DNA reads TGTGCCAGCAGCTTAGGAAGCGGGAGGGCCGGGAATGAGCAGTTCTTC.

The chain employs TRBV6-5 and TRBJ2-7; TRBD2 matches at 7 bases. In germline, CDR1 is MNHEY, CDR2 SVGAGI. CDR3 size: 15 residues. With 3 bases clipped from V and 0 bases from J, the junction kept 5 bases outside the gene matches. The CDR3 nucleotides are TGTGCCAGCAGTTATGGACTAGATACCTCCTACGAGCAGTACTTC. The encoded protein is CASSYGLDTSYEQYF.

The CDR3 here is CASSYRTFPSSYNEQFF. The CDR3 DNA reads TGCGCCAGCAGCTACCGGACATTCCCAAGCTCCTACAATGAGCAGTTCTTC. This chain links TRBV5-1 with TRBJ2-1, with D possibly matching TRBD1 (5 bases). This CDR3 region has 17 residues. From germline, CDR1 is SGHRS and CDR2 YFSETQ. Trimming stripped 3 bases from V and 0 bases from J, with 16 bases between.

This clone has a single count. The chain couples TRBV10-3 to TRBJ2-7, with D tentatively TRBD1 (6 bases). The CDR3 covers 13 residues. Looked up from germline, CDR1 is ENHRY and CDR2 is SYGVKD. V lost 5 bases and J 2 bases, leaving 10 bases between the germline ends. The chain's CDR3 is CAISPGQPYEQYF. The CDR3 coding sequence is TGTGCCATCAGTCCGGGACAACCCTACGAGCAGTACTTC.

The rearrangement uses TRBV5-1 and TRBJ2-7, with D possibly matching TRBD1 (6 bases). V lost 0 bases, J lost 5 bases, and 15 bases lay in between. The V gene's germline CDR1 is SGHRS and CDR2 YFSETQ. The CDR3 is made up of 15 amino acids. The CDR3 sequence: CASSLAGQGWDEQYF. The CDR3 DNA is TGCGCCAGCAGCTTGGCCGGGCAGGGGTGGGACGAGCAGTACTTC.

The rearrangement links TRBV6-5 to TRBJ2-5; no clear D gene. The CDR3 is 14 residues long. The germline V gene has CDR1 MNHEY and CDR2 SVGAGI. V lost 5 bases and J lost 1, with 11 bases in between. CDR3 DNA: TGTGCCAGCAGTCCCTCGGTGGGCCAAGAGACCCAGTACTTC. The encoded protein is CASSPSVGQETQYF.

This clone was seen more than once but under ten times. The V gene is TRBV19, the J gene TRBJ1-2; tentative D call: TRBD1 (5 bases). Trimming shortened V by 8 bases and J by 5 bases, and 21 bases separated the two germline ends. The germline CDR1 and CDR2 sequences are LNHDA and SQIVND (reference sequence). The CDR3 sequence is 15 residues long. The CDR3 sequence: CASLPARGPTYGYTF. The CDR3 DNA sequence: TGTGCCAGTCTTCCTGCTAGGGGCCCAACATATGGCTACACCTTC.

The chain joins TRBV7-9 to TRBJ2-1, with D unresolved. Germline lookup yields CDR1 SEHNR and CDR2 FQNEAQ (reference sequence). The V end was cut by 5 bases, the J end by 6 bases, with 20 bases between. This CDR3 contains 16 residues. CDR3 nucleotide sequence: TGTGCCAGCAGCCGAAAGGGTGGGATCGTTACCAATGAGCAGTTCTTC. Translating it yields CASSRKGGIVTNEQFF.

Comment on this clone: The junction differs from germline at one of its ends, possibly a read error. CDR3 coding DNA: TGTGCTAGCAGCTTAGGGACAGGTCAAGAGACCCAGTACTTC. It yields the protein CASSLGTGQETQYF. The J gene is TRBJ2-5, the V gene TRBV7-7, with 8 bases fitting TRBD1. The germline V gene has CDR1 SSHAT and CDR2 FNYEAQ (reference sequence). The CDR3 totals 14 residues.

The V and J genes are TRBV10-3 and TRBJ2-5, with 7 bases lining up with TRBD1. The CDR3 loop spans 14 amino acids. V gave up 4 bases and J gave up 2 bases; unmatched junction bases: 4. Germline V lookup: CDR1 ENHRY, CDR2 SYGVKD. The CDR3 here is CAISAGRGQETQYF. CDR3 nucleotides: TGTGCCATCAGTGCAGGCAGGGGGCAAGAGACCCAGTACTTC.

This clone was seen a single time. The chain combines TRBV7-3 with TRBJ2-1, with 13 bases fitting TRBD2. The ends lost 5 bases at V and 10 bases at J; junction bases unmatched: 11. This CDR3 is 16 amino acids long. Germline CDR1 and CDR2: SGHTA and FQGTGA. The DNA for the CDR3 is TGTGCCAGCAGCCTCCCCGGGACTAGCGGGATGGGGGAGCAGTTCTTC. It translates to CASSLPGTSGMGEQFF. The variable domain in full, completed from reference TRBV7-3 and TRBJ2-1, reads GAGVSQTPSNKVTEKGKYVELRCDPISGHTALYWYRQSLGQGPEFLIYFQGTGAADDSGLPNDRFFAVRPEGSVSTLKIQRTERGDSAVYLCASSLPGTSGMGEQFFGPGTRLTVL.

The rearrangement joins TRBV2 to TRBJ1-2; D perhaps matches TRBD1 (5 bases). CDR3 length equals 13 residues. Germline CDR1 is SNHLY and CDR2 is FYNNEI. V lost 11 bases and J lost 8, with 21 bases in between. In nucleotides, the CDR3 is TGTGCCGGATACCGGGACGGACCTCTGGGCTACACCTTC. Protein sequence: CAGYRDGPLGYTF.

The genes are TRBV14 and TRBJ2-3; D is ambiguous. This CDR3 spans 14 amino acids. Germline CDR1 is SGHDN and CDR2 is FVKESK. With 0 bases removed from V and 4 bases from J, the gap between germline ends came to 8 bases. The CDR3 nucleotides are TGTGCCAGCAGCCAAGAGCTATACCCAGATACGCAGTATTTT. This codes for CASSQELYPDTQYF.

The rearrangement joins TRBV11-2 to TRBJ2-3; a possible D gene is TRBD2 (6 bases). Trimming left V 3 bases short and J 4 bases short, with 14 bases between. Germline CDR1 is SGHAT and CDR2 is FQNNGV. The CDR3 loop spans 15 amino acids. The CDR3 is CASSFWGGGPDTQYF. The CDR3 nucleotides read TGTGCCAGCAGCTTCTGGGGAGGAGGGCCAGATACGCAGTATTTT.

The CDR3 sequence is CASSLAPKGPYEQYF. CDR3 in DNA: TGCGCCAGCAGCTTGGCCCCCAAAGGTCCCTACGAGCAGTACTTC. The chain links TRBV5-1 to TRBJ2-7, with D unresolved. The CDR3 runs 15 residues. Germline V lookup: CDR1 SGHRS, CDR2 YFSETQ. Trimming shortened V by 0 bases and J by 2 bases, and 12 bases separated the two germline ends.

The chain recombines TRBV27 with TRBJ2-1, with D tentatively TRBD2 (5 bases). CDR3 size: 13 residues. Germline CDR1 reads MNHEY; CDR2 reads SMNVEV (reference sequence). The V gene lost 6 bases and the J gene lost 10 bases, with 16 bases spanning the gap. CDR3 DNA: TGTGCCAGCAGCCACGGGGTGGCGAACGAGCAGTTCTTC. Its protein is CASSHGVANEQFF.